The present entry profiles one T cell receptor beta chain with its context. What it binds is not known. The CDR3 is 18 residues long. Germline CDR1 reads SGHTA; CDR2 reads FQGTGA. V lost 5 bases and J lost 0; bases outside the gene matches: 13. PCR was performed using 60 Vbeta and 13 Jbeta primers. Data came from immunoSEQ multiplex PCR; TCRdb stores just in-frame clones and leaves some out. The repertoire has 200,000 or so clones, approximately 85% of them found once; the top ten carry 6.5%. These data come from a study of cytomegalovirus exposure and HLA in healthy donors. Study-wide findings and caveats: Confirmation was obtained in vitro that a few CMV-associated chains are specific for CMV antigens. The authors reported that TCR beta sequences could predict HLA-A and HLA-B alleles. These predictions were accurate for most subjects in the first cohort.

This clonotype was sampled from a woman in her forties or fifties in good health and CMV-seropositive. Source material: PBMCs. V and J are TRBV7-3 and TRBJ1-2, with 9 bases fitting TRBD1. The CDR3 coding sequence is TGTGCCAGCAGCGTCCCGCGGGACAGGGTTCCAACTAACTATGGCTACACCTTC. The encoded protein is CASSVPRDRVPTNYGYTF.